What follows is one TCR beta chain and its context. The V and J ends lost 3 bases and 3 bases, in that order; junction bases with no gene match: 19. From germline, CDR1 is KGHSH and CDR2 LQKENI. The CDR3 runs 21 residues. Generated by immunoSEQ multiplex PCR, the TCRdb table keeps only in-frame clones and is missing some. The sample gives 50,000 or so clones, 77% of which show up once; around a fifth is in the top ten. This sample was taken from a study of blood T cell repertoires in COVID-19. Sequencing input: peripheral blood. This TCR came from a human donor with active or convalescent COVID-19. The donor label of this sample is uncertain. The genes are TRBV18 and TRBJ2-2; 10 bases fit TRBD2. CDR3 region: CASSPTPLGLARGGYTGELFF. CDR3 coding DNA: TGTGCCAGCTCACCCACCCCACTGGGACTAGCGCGAGGAGGGTACACCGGGGAGCTGTTTTTT. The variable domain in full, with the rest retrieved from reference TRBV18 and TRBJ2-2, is NAGVMQNPRHLVRRRGQEARLRCSPMKGHSHVYWYRQLPEEGLKFMVYLQKENIIDESGMPKERFSAEFPKEGPSILRIQQVVRGDSAAYFCASSPTPLGLARGGYTGELFFGEGSRLTVL.